These 12 T cell receptor beta chains were sequenced from one sample in a study of response to subunit inactivated influenza vaccine. TCRdb re-called the RT-PCR reads through MiXCR, storing one row per CDR3 protein. The repertoire holds 550,000 to 800,000 distinct CDR3 sequences, with approximately 14% as singletons. The sequenced sample was PBMCs from blood, obtained 11 to 12 days after vaccination. Source of these receptors: a man in his fifties who received an inactivated influenza vaccine.

A few counts support this clonotype. The rearrangement links TRBV9 to TRBJ1-2; no clear D gene. The CDR3 runs 12 residues. The V end was cut by 2 bases, the J end by 4 bases, with 6 bases between. The germline CDR1 and CDR2 sequences are SGDLS and YYNGEE. CDR3 nucleotides: TGTGCCAGCAGCGTGACACCCTATGGCTACACCTTC. This encodes CASSVTPYGYTF.

This sequence joins TRBV27 and TRBJ1-2; tentatively, D is TRBD1 (5 bases). This CDR3 is built from 16 residues. V was clipped by 0 bases and J by 5 bases, with 16 bases between them. CDR1 is MNHEY and CDR2 is SMNVEV in the germline V gene (reference sequence). The CDR3 coding sequence is TGTGCCAGCAGTTTATCGCGGGGGAAGGGTACTTATGGCTACACCTTC. It specifies CASSLSRGKGTYGYTF.

This clonotype was counted between two and nine times. The CDR3 loop is CASSFLGDNSPLHF. CDR3 nucleotides: TGTGCCAGCAGTTTTTTAGGGGATAATTCACCCCTCCACTTT. V and J are TRBV12-3 or TRBV12-4 and TRBJ1-6; possible D gene TRBD1, 5 bases. With 3 bases removed from V and 5 bases from J, the gap between germline ends came to 8 bases. This CDR3 has 14 residues.

The V call is TRBV6-2 or TRBV6-3, the J call TRBJ2-7; the match to TRBD2 covers 8 bases. J was trimmed by 3 bases and V by 5 bases; bases with no gene match: 9. The CDR3 extends over 15 amino acids. CDR1 MNHEY and CDR2 SVGEGT come from the germline V gene. The CDR3 reads CASSRSWREDYEQYF. The CDR3 DNA sequence: TGTGCCAGCAGTCGTAGTTGGCGGGAGGACTACGAGCAGTACTTC.

The genes are TRBV20-1 and TRBJ2-5; 13 bases are a match to TRBD2. CDR3 length: 15 amino acids. CDR1 is DFQATT and CDR2 is SNEGSKA in the germline V gene (reference sequence). J gave up 5 bases and V 6 bases, and 9 bases lay outside the gene matches. CDR3 nucleotide sequence: TGCAGTGCGGAACTAGCGGGAGGGCCCGGGGAGACCCAGTACTTC. It codes for CSAELAGGPGETQYF.

V is TRBV20-1 and J is TRBJ2-7, with TRBD2 matching over 9 bases. The V gene's germline CDR1 is DFQATT and CDR2 SNEGSKA (reference sequence). The CDR3 spans 13 residues. Written as DNA, the CDR3 is TGCAGCACGGGGCGGGAGGGCCGGTACGAGCAGTACTTC. Protein: CSTGREGRYEQYF.

This chain connects TRBV7-2 to TRBJ2-7; a weak D match, TRBD1 (5 bases). This CDR3 contains 13 residues. The germline gives CDR1 SGHTA, CDR2 FQGNSA. V lost 7 bases, J lost 1 base, and 11 bases lay in between. The CDR3: CASTVRESYEQYF. For the CDR3, the DNA is TGTGCCAGCACCGTCAGGGAATCCTACGAGCAGTACTTC.

V is TRBV2 and J is TRBJ2-7; TRBD1 matches 8 bases. V was pared by 7 bases and J by 5 bases, with 10 bases of the junction left unmatched. Germline-derived CDR1 and CDR2 are SNHLY and FYNNEI. This CDR3 is 14 amino acids long. The CDR3 reads CASTSTGALDEQYF. CDR3 DNA sequence: TGTGCCAGCACCTCGACAGGGGCGCTGGACGAGCAGTACTTC.

The J gene is TRBJ2-6, the V gene TRBV11-2; TRBD1 matches at 8 bases. The CDR3 is 18 amino acids. Germline CDR1 reads SGHAT; CDR2 reads FQNNGV. The V gene end was trimmed by 4 bases and the J gene end by 2 bases; junction bases not matched to a gene: 10. In DNA form, the CDR3 reads TGTGCCAGCAGCTCTCGCAGGGGGCGCTTACCTGGGGCCAACGTCCTGACTTTC. Its protein product is CASSSRRGRLPGANVLTF.

The chain couples TRBV19 to TRBJ1-5, with a weak D call TRBD1 (6 bases). Germline V lookup: CDR1 LNHDA, CDR2 SQIVND (reference sequence). Trimming took off 3 bases at V and 1 base at J, with 10 bases between the two ends. The CDR3 is 15 residues long. CDR3 residues: CASSIGQGSNQPQHF. In DNA, the CDR3 is TGTGCCAGTAGTATCGGGCAGGGGAGCAATCAGCCCCAGCATTTT.

Only a few counts were recorded for this clonotype. The rearrangement links TRBV5-1 to TRBJ2-5, with D tentatively TRBD1 (6 bases). Trimming took 0 bases from V and 0 from J, leaving 6 bases between them. CDR1 and CDR2 from the germline V gene are SGHRS and YFSETQ. This CDR3 contains 14 residues. CDR3 DNA: TGCGCCAGCAGCTTGGGACAGGACCAAGAGACCCAGTACTTC. Translated: CASSLGQDQETQYF.

The CDR3 loop is CASSPNPLLKEQYF. CDR3 DNA: TGCGCCAGCAGCCCGAACCCTCTTCTGAAAGAGCAGTACTTC. V is TRBV5-1 and J is TRBJ2-7; D is uncertain. Germline CDR1 SGHRS, CDR2 YFSETQ. The CDR3 sequence is 14 residues long. V was clipped by 4 bases and J by 7 bases, with 18 bases between them. Full variable domain (remainder filled in from reference TRBV5-1 and TRBJ2-7): KAGVTQTPRYLIKTRGQQVTLSCSPISGHRSVSWYQQTPGQGLQFLFEYFSETQRNKGNFPGRFSGRQFSNSRSEMNVSTLELGDSALYLCASSPNPLLKEQYFGPGTRLTVT.